These T cell receptor beta chains were read from a single sample in a study of molecular identifiers for immune sequencing clone quantification. A single record per CDR3 protein comes from TCRdb applying MiXCR to the PCR reads. The top ten clones hold about 0.78% of a sample with 460,000 or so distinct CDR3 sequences, 20% to 25% of them seen once. Material for sequencing was naive CD8+ T cells from blood, with Jurkat cell RNA spiked in. These receptors were taken from a human donor in good health. Some libraries in this study had Jurkat cell RNA spiked in. Each CDR3 is given with its conserved first and last residue. A D gene is named only where the DNA matches it firmly. Clone size appears in some rows only: once, few, many, or a class for an expanded clone.

clone size,J gene,V gene,D gene,CDR3 DNA,CDR3 protein
-,TRBJ1-1,TRBV6-2/TRBV6-3,TRBD1,TGTGCCAGCAGGATGGTCCCCGGACAGGAGAACACTGAAGCTTTCTTT,CASRMVPGQENTEAFF
many,TRBJ1-5,TRBV5-6,TRBD1,TGTGCCAGCAGCTTTTACAGGGGGCTCGGCAATCAGCCCCAGCATTTT,CASSFYRGLGNQPQHF
-,TRBJ1-3,TRBV7-6,TRBD1,TGTGCCAGCAGCTTATTACGGACAGGGGGAGTCCAAGCCCGAAACACCATATATTTT,CASSLLRTGGVQARNTIYF
-,TRBJ2-7,TRBV29-1,TRBD2,TGCAGCGACCAAGCGGCGCGGGAGCGCATGAGGTACTACGAGCAGTACTTC,CSDQAARERMRYYEQYF
many,TRBJ1-1,TRBV5-8,TRBD1,TGTGCCAGCAGCTCCCCCCGACAGGGGATCTTGTGGGGCACTGAAGCTTTCTTT,CASSSPRQGILWGTEAFF
many,TRBJ1-1,TRBV28,-,TGTGCCAGCAGTTTATACCCTGAAGCTTTCTTT,CASSLYPEAFF
-,TRBJ2-3,TRBV19,TRBD2,TGTGCCAGTAGTATAGGAGCGGGAGCCGATACGCAGTATTTT,CASSIGAGADTQYF
-,TRBJ1-6,TRBV25-1,TRBD1,TGTGCCAGCAGTGGGACAGGGTCTTCACCCCTCCACTTT,CASSGTGSSPLHF
-,TRBJ1-3,TRBV6-2/TRBV6-3,-,TGTGCCAGCAGTTACTCGACGACAGACTCTGGAAACACCGTATATTTT,CASSYSTTDSGNTVYF
-,TRBJ2-3,TRBV9,-,TGTGCCAGCAGCGGGGTCAGAGATACGCAGTATTTT,CASSGVRDTQYF
many,TRBJ2-5,TRBV7-6,TRBD2,TGTGCCAGCAGCCAACTAGCGGGGTTGGAGACCCAGTACTTC,CASSQLAGLETQYF
many,TRBJ2-3,TRBV11-2,-,TGTGCCAGCAGCCCAGTAATTTCTAGCACAGATACGCAGTATTTT,CASSPVISSTDTQYF
-,TRBJ2-7,TRBV9,TRBD1,TGTGCCAGCAGCGTAGCTGGGACAGGGGATTCCGAGCAGTACTTC,CASSVAGTGDSEQYF
-,TRBJ1-5,TRBV3-1,TRBD1,TGTGCCAGCAGCCAAACACAGGGGTTTCAGCCCCAGCATTTT,CASSQTQGFQPQHF
many,TRBJ2-1,TRBV19,-,TGTGCCAGTAGCCCTAGCGCGGGGAAGCAGTTCTTC,CASSPSAGKQFF
few,TRBJ2-2,TRBV24-1,-,TGTGCCACCAGAGGGGTTGACGGGGAGCTGCTTTTT,CATRGVDGELLF
many,TRBJ1-5,TRBV5-1,-,TGCGCCAGCAGCTTCGACAGTGTAAATCAGCCCCAGCATTTT,CASSFDSVNQPQHF
-,TRBJ2-2,TRBV27,-,TGTGCCAGCAGTTTATCGAGAAGCACCGGGGAGCTGTTTTTT,CASSLSRSTGELFF
few,TRBJ2-3,TRBV18,-,TGTGCCAGCTCACCACCTAAAATTGGAAGCACAGATACGCAGTATTTT,CASSPPKIGSTDTQYF
few,TRBJ2-2,TRBV12-3/TRBV12-4,-,TGTGCCAGCAGTGGAACAGGATTCGCCGGGGAGCTGTTTTTT,CASSGTGFAGELFF
many,TRBJ2-7,TRBV7-2,-,TGTGCCAGCAATTCGGGCGGCCTCTCCTACGAGCAGTACTTC,CASNSGGLSYEQYF
-,TRBJ1-1,TRBV7-2,-,TGTGCCAGCAGCTTAGGTGGGGCGTACATGAACACTGAAGCTTTCTTT,CASSLGGAYMNTEAFF
-,TRBJ1-1,TRBV6-1,-,TGTGCCAGCTGTGAGAGGGGGGGGATGAACACTGAAGCTTTCTTT,CASCERGGMNTEAFF
few,TRBJ1-1,TRBV10-3,-,TGTGCCATCAGCGGAGGCCCTGAAGCTTTCTTT,CAISGGPEAFF
-,TRBJ1-2,TRBV19,-,TGTGCCAGTAGTGACCACTACCGGGACACTTTTAACTATGGCTACACCTTC,CASSDHYRDTFNYGYTF
many,TRBJ2-1,TRBV7-2,TRBD2,TGTGCCAGCAGCTTAAGTTCGGTGCTAGCGGGCTCCTACAATGAGCAGTTCTTC,CASSLSSVLAGSYNEQFF
few,TRBJ2-7,TRBV27,TRBD1,TGTGCCAGCAGTCTGGACGGACAGGGGCGCGAGCAGTACTTC,CASSLDGQGREQYF
once,TRBJ2-3,TRBV20-1,TRBD2,TGCAGTGCTAGAGGGGGATTCGGGACTAGCGATGCAGATACGCAGTATTTT,CSARGGFGTSDADTQYF
-,TRBJ2-2,TRBV30,TRBD2,TGTGCCTGGAGTGTCGATCTAGCGGAAACCGGGGAGCTGTTTTTT,CAWSVDLAETGELFF
many,TRBJ1-1,TRBV14,TRBD1,TGTGCCAGCAGCCCACAGGGGTGGCTTGAAGCTTTCTTT,CASSPQGWLEAFF
many,TRBJ2-7,TRBV7-9,-,TGTGCCAGCGCCAGGTCCTACGAGCAGTACTTC,CASARSYEQYF
many,TRBJ2-7,TRBV20-1,-,TGCAGTGCAAACTCCGCGGGGTCCTACGAGCAGTACTTC,CSANSAGSYEQYF
many,TRBJ2-3,TRBV14,TRBD2,TGTGCCAGCAGCCAAGATAGTTTTTCGCGGACTAGCGGGAGGGCTCATACGCAGTATTTT,CASSQDSFSRTSGRAHTQYF
many,TRBJ2-7,TRBV4-2,TRBD2,TGTGCCAGCAGCCAAGATGGGCCTAGCGGGACGTACGAGCAGTACTTC,CASSQDGPSGTYEQYF
few,TRBJ1-5,TRBV30,-,TGTGCCTGGAGTGTAGGGTTGGGGGGCGGTCAGCCCCAGCATTTT,CAWSVGLGGGQPQHF
many,TRBJ2-1,TRBV24-1,-,TGTGCCACCAGTGATTTTCAAGGTTACAATGAGCAGTTCTTC,CATSDFQGYNEQFF
-,TRBJ2-3,TRBV4-1,-,TGCGCCAGCAGCCAAGCTCCATTCCGGGGCGGGGGCACAGATACGCAGTATTTT,CASSQAPFRGGGTDTQYF
many,TRBJ2-7,TRBV27,-,TGTGCCAGCAGTTTATCCGGCCCATCCGGCTACGAGCAGTACTTC,CASSLSGPSGYEQYF
few,TRBJ2-7,TRBV27,-,TGTGCCAGCAGCCTATTCGGACAGTCATACGAGCAGTACTTC,CASSLFGQSYEQYF
few,TRBJ2-7,TRBV28,TRBD2,TGTGCCAGCAGTGTCGACGGGACTAGCGAAACCTACGAGCAGTACTTC,CASSVDGTSETYEQYF
few,TRBJ2-7,TRBV20-1,-,TGCAGTGCCACAAAGGTACAGGGCTTCTACGAGCAGTACTTC,CSATKVQGFYEQYF
few,TRBJ1-1,TRBV10-3,-,TGTGCCATCAGTGAGTATCAGGGCATGAACACTGAAGCTTTCTTT,CAISEYQGMNTEAFF
few,TRBJ2-1,TRBV12-3/TRBV12-4,-,TGTGCCAGCAGCCCATGGGGGGGGCCCCTTAACAATGAGCAGTTCTTC,CASSPWGGPLNNEQFF
many,TRBJ1-5,TRBV27,TRBD1,TGTGCCAGCGCCTTGGGACAGCCGGGCAATCAGCCCCAGCATTTT,CASALGQPGNQPQHF
many,TRBJ2-1,TRBV7-7,TRBD1,TGTGCCAGCAGCCTGGACAGGAGCTCCTACAATGAGCAGTTCTTC,CASSLDRSSYNEQFF
many,TRBJ2-4,TRBV19,-,TGTGCCAGTAGTATAGTAGCCTCAGACATTCAGTACTTC,CASSIVASDIQYF
many,TRBJ2-6,TRBV2,TRBD1,TGTGCCAGCAGTGTGGGTACAGGGGAGATAGATACCTCTGGGGCCAACGTCCTGACTTTC,CASSVGTGEIDTSGANVLTF